The rows below give T cell receptor beta chains drawn from one sample of a study of cytomegalovirus exposure and HLA in healthy donors. The table came from immunoSEQ multiplex PCR; TCRdb's copy has only in-frame clones and leaves some out. The sample shows roughly 180,000 clones, 77% of them seen only once. Sequencing was done on a sample of PBMCs. The receptors here all came from a man between 18 and 29 years old in good health and CMV-seronegative. The CDR3 runs from the conserved cysteine through the conserved F or W. D genes are given only for firm matches. For some rows the clone size is stated as once, few or many, or as a class when expanded; others skip it.

TRBV4-3	few	NA	TRBJ1-2	TGCGCCAGCAGCCAAAGGGCAGGGGACGGCTACACCTTC	CASSQRAGDGYTF
TRBV6-5	NA	NA	TRBJ2-7	TGTGCCAGCAGTCCTAGACCACAGGGACACTACGAGCAGTACTTC	CASSPRPQGHYEQYF
TRBV5-5	NA	TRBD2	TRBJ2-7	TGTGCCAGCAGCTTGGGGCGGGAGCGAGCCTACGAGCAGTACTTC	CASSLGRERAYEQYF
TRBV4-3	NA	TRBD2	TRBJ2-1	TGCGCCAGCAGCCGGACCGGGACTAGTGGAAATGAGCAGTTCTTC	CASSRTGTSGNEQFF
TRBV19	NA	NA	TRBJ1-2	TGTGCCAGTAGCGAACAGCACCCACCCTATGGCTACACCTTC	CASSEQHPPYGYTF
TRBV15	NA	NA	TRBJ2-7	TGTGCCACCAGCAGAGATCTAACAGACTCCTACGAGCAGTACTTC	CATSRDLTDSYEQYF
TRBV5-1	NA	TRBD1	TRBJ1-5	TGCGCCAGCAGCCCTGGGACAGGTTATAGCAATCAGCCCCAGCATTTT	CASSPGTGYSNQPQHF
TRBV7-9	NA	TRBD1	TRBJ2-7	TGTGCCAGCAGCTTAACATCAGGGGGTGAGCAGTACTTC	CASSLTSGGEQYF
TRBV19	NA	NA	TRBJ1-5	TGTGCCAGTAGTAAACCGGGGAAGGACAATCAGCCCCAGCATTTT	CASSKPGKDNQPQHF
TRBV30	NA	NA	TRBJ2-7	TGTGCCTGGAGTCCTCGATACGAGCAGTACTTC	CAWSPRYEQYF
TRBV2	NA	TRBD2	TRBJ2-5	TGTGCCGGAGGAGCGGGGGGGCCTGGGGAGACCCAGTACTTC	CAGGAGGPGETQYF
TRBV2	few	NA	TRBJ2-6	TGTGCCAGCATAGTTTCCGCTGGGGCCAACGTCCTGACTTTC	CASIVSAGANVLTF
TRBV5-6	NA	TRBD1	TRBJ1-4	TGTGCCAGCAGCTTCGGCAGGGGGTTATCAAAACTGTTTTTT	CASSFGRGLSKLFF
TRBV7-9	few	TRBD1	TRBJ1-5	TGTGCCAGCAGCCCCGGAGACAGGGGGTGGAATCAGCCCCAGCATTTT	CASSPGDRGWNQPQHF
TRBV29-1	NA	NA	TRBJ1-4	TGCAGCGTTGAAGATCCGCGGGAAAACGGAAAACTGTTTTTT	CSVEDPRENGKLFF
TRBV25-1	NA	TRBD1	TRBJ2-2	TGTGCCAGCAGTGTGACAGGGACCGGGGAGCTGTTTTTT	CASSVTGTGELFF
TRBV13	NA	NA	TRBJ1-2	TGTGCCAGCAGCCCGAGGACACTCACTTGGGATGGCTACACCTTC	CASSPRTLTWDGYTF
TRBV27	few	TRBD2	TRBJ2-7	TGTGCCAGCAGTTTCCACCTAGCGGGAGACGAGCAGTACTTC	CASSFHLAGDEQYF
TRBV6-6	NA	NA	TRBJ2-7	TGTGCCAGCAGTTACTCGATGCGTACCCGAGCCTACGAGCAGTACTTC	CASSYSMRTRAYEQYF
TRBV7-6	NA	TRBD2	TRBJ2-2	TGTGCCAGCAGCTTAGTCAGGGCTGCGGGGGGGCCGACCGGGGAGCTGTTTTTT	CASSLVRAAGGPTGELFF
TRBV6-5	few	NA	TRBJ1-2	TGTGCCAGCAGTTATTGGCCCTATGGCTACACCTTC	CASSYWPYGYTF
TRBV10-3	few	TRBD1	TRBJ1-2	TGTGCCATCACCGACGACAGGGCGGGGTATGGCTACACCTTC	CAITDDRAGYGYTF
TRBV29-1	NA	NA	TRBJ2-5	TGCAGCGTTAAGCGTACCCAAGAGACCCAGTACTTC	CSVKRTQETQYF
TRBV7-2	NA	NA	TRBJ1-1	TGTGCCAGCAGCCCCCAGAACACTGAAGCTTTCTTT	CASSPQNTEAFF
TRBV9	NA	TRBD2	TRBJ2-7	TGTGCCAGCAGCGTAGGGGGGGGGACCCACGAGCAGTACTTC	CASSVGGGTHEQYF
TRBV7-9	once	NA	TRBJ1-1	TGTGCCAGCAGCTCCCTTAGGGCAGGGCTGAACACTGAAGCTTTCTTT	CASSSLRAGLNTEAFF
TRBV7-8	NA	TRBD1	TRBJ1-3	TGTGCCAGCAGCACAGGGGATCTCTCTGGAAACACCATATATTTT	CASSTGDLSGNTIYF
TRBV2	NA	NA	TRBJ1-5	TGTGCCAGCAGTTCACAGGTACGCAATCAGCCCCAGCATTTT	CASSSQVRNQPQHF
TRBV29-1	NA	TRBD1	TRBJ2-7	TGCAGCGTTAATCCCGGGACAGGACACTACGAGCAGTACTTC	CSVNPGTGHYEQYF
TRBV21-1	NA	NA	TRBJ2-3	TGTGCCAGCAGCAGGGATTTGGTGGGGCATTGCACAGATACGCAGTATTTT	CASSRDLVGHCTDTQYF
TRBV19	NA	NA	TRBJ1-1	TGTGCCAGTAAGCGGAGGGCAGGATTAACGGGGAACACTGAAGCTTTCTTT	CASKRRAGLTGNTEAFF
TRBV6-6	NA	NA	TRBJ1-1	TGTGCCAGCAGTTACTCGTCAAACACTGAAGCTTTCTTT	CASSYSSNTEAFF
TRBV5-1	NA	TRBD2	TRBJ2-2	TGCGCCAGCAGCTTGAATAGCGGGAGATCAACCGGGGAGCTGTTTTTT	CASSLNSGRSTGELFF
TRBV9	few	NA	TRBJ1-3	TGTGCCAGCAGCGTCTACGGGAACTCTGGAAACACCATATATTTT	CASSVYGNSGNTIYF
TRBV19	NA	NA	TRBJ2-7	TGTGCCAGTAGTATCCTTCCAGGGTACGAGCAGTACTTC	CASSILPGYEQYF
TRBV6-5	NA	TRBD1	TRBJ2-7	TGTGCCAGCAGTTCGGACAGGTACTACGAGCAGTACTTC	CASSSDRYYEQYF
TRBV7-6	NA	NA	TRBJ2-7	TGTGCCAGCAGCTTAGTAGGGAGGCAGGCTACAGTGAACTACGAGCAGTACTTC	CASSLVGRQATVNYEQYF
TRBV27	few	TRBD2	TRBJ2-5	TGTGCCAGCAGTTCCCTCCTTGTTACAGCGGGGGGGTCAGAGACCCAGTACTTC	CASSSLLVTAGGSETQYF
TRBV6-1	NA	TRBD1	TRBJ2-3	TGTGCCAGCAGTGGAACTCAGTGGACAGGGGGGGATACGCAGTATTTT	CASSGTQWTGGDTQYF
TRBV19	NA	NA	TRBJ1-5	TGTGCCAGCGTTCAGGGACAAAAAAATCAGCCCCAGCATTTT	CASVQGQKNQPQHF
TRBV10-2	NA	NA	TRBJ2-7	TGCGCCAGCAGTGAAGGGGTCGAGCAGTACTTC	CASSEGVEQYF
TRBV30	NA	NA	TRBJ1-2	TGTGCCTGGGCCGGGTCCTACTATGGCTACACCTTC	CAWAGSYYGYTF
TRBV25-1	NA	TRBD1	TRBJ2-5	TGTGCCAGCAGGGAAGACAGGGGGTTAGAGACCCAGTACTTC	CASREDRGLETQYF
TRBV2	NA	TRBD2	TRBJ2-5	TGTGCCAGCAGGGAACTAGCGGGGGGGAGAGAGACCCAGTACTTC	CASRELAGGRETQYF
TRBV18	few	TRBD1	TRBJ1-2	TGTGCCAGCTCACCACCGGGACAGATTAACTATGGCTACACCTTC	CASSPPGQINYGYTF
TRBV21-1	NA	NA	TRBJ2-1	TGTGCCAGCAGCAAGGGGACTAGCGGGGGTCTCTACAATGAGCAGTTCTTC	CASSKGTSGGLYNEQFF
TRBV7-6	NA	NA	TRBJ2-7	TGTGCCAGCAGCTCGTTCGGAGCGGCAGGCGAGCAGTACTTC	CASSSFGAAGEQYF
TRBV12-5	NA	NA	TRBJ1-2	TGTGCTAGTGGTTTGGTAATAGGGCTAAGGGACACAACTAACTATGGCTACACCTTC	CASGLVIGLRDTTNYGYTF
TRBV11-2	NA	NA	TRBJ1-6	TGTGCCAGCAGCTTAGGTGGGCAGGGCGGTGGCTCACCCCTCCACTTT	CASSLGGQGGGSPLHF
TRBV7-9	NA	TRBD1	TRBJ1-1	TGTTCCAGCAGCTTACCCCACGGGACAGGGATGAACACTGAAGCTTTCTTT	CSSSLPHGTGMNTEAFF
TRBV6-5	once	TRBD1	TRBJ2-7	TGTGCCAGCAGTTACTCGACGGGACAGGCCTCCTACGAGCAGTACTTC	CASSYSTGQASYEQYF
TRBV12-5	NA	TRBD2	TRBJ2-1	TGTGCTAGTGGTTTGGTATTGGGGACTAGCGGGTTTGAGCAGTTCTTC	CASGLVLGTSGFEQFF
TRBV7-9	once	NA	TRBJ1-2	TGTGCCAGCAGTTGGGAGGGATTCTATGGCTACACCTTC	CASSWEGFYGYTF
TRBV2	once	NA	TRBJ2-5	TGTGCCAGATGGGCCCTTCCCCAAGAGACCCAGTACTTC	CARWALPQETQYF
TRBV11-3	NA	TRBD2	TRBJ2-7	TGTGCCAGCAGCTTAACCAGCGGGAGTCTCAACGAGCAGTACTTC	CASSLTSGSLNEQYF